The 28 T cell receptor beta chains in this list originate from one sample, sequenced in a study of early stage breast cancer tumors. The assay was immunoSEQ multiplex PCR, and TCRdb's table has in-frame clones only and misses some. The data show approximately 31,000 clones, roughly 80% seen once. Material: breast tumor tissue. All receptors derive from a person aged 30-39 years with breast cancer.

The sample holds a few counts of this clone. The genes are TRBV14 and TRBJ1-3; TRBD1 is a possible D gene (6 bases). This CDR3 region has 14 residues. Trimming removed 4 bases at V and 2 bases at J, with 9 bases between. Germline loops: CDR1 SGHDN, CDR2 FVKESK. CDR3 residues: CASSRDRTGNTIYF. The CDR3 bases are TGTGCCAGCAGCCGCGACAGGACTGGAAACACCATATATTTT.

This clone has only one observation. The chain uses TRBV7-9 and TRBJ1-2; TRBD1 agrees at 9 bases. This CDR3 contains 14 residues. The germline CDR1 and CDR2 sequences are SEHNR and FQNEAQ (reference sequence). The J segment lost 5 bases and the V segment lost 6 bases, leaving 7 bases of the junction unmatched. Written as DNA, the CDR3 is TGTGCCAGCAGGACAGGGGGGCTGGGATATGGCTACACCTTC. It yields the protein CASRTGGLGYGYTF.

V and J are TRBV6-4 and TRBJ2-3, with a possible D match to TRBD2 (6 bases). The CDR3 is 15 residues long. V was shortened by 2 bases and J by 3 bases, with 12 bases between the two germline ends. CDR1 MRHNA and CDR2 SNTAGT come from the germline V gene. For the CDR3, the DNA is TGTGCCAGCAGTGACGGTGGAGGGGAAACAGATACGCAGTATTTT. It translates to CASSDGGGETDTQYF.

V and J are TRBV13 and TRBJ2-7; TRBD2 matches at 10 bases. The V and J ends lost 0 bases and 6 bases, in that order; junction bases with no gene match: 2. The CDR3 is 14 residues long. Germline CDR1 reads PRHDT; CDR2 reads FYEKMQ (reference sequence). The CDR3 coding sequence is TGTGCCAGCAGCTTAGGACTAGCGGGATCCGAGCAGTACTTC. Its translation is CASSLGLAGSEQYF.

The rearrangement uses TRBV29-1 and TRBJ2-7, with D perhaps matching TRBD1 (5 bases). There are 13 residues in the CDR3. CDR1 and CDR2 from the germline V gene are SQVTM and ANQGSEA. V was clipped by 2 bases and J by 5 bases, with 13 bases between them. The CDR3 is CSVELRGSDEQYF. CDR3 in DNA: TGCAGCGTTGAATTAAGGGGTTCCGACGAGCAGTACTTC.

The rearrangement links TRBV29-1 to TRBJ1-2; D is unclear. Germline V gene data show CDR1 as SQVTM and CDR2 as ANQGSEA. This CDR3 is 11 amino acids long. Trimming removed 7 bases at V and 2 bases at J, with 8 bases between. The chain's CDR3 is CSDQGNYGYTF. DNA of the CDR3: TGCAGCGATCAAGGGAACTATGGCTACACCTTC.

This clone has just one count. The chain links TRBV6-5 to TRBJ1-3; D ambiguous. Trimming took off 6 bases at V and 3 bases at J, with 15 bases between the two ends. Germline V lookup: CDR1 MNHEY, CDR2 SVGAGI. The CDR3 consists of 15 residues. CDR3: CASREQKSFGNTIYF. The CDR3 DNA reads TGTGCCAGCAGGGAACAGAAAAGCTTTGGAAACACCATATATTTT.

The genes are TRBV6-5 and TRBJ2-3; D uncertain. Trimming left V 8 bases short and J 5 bases short, with 14 bases between. CDR3 length: 13 residues. CDR1 and CDR2 from the germline V gene are MNHEY and SVGAGI. The CDR3 nucleotides read TGTGCCAGCTTTCCGCGACCCCAAGATACGCAGTATTTT. It encodes CASFPRPQDTQYF.

For the CDR3, the DNA is TGTGCCAGCAGTCCCTTGGGACTAGCGGGAGGTTACGAGCAGTACTTC. Translating gives CASSPLGLAGGYEQYF. The chain recombines TRBV6-6 with TRBJ2-7; 15 nucleotides line up with TRBD2. CDR1 and CDR2 from the germline V gene are MNHNY and SVGAGI (reference sequence). The length of the CDR3 is 16 residues. Trimming at V came to 5 bases and at J to 4 bases, leaving 6 bases not matched to a gene.

This clone was seen a handful of times. CDR3 residues: CASSVRREDSPLHF. The CDR3 DNA sequence: TGTGCCAGCAGTGTACGAAGGGAGGATTCACCCCTCCACTTT. J is TRBJ1-6 and V is TRBV2; D ambiguous. From germline, CDR1 is SNHLY and CDR2 FYNNEI. Trimming stripped 4 bases from V and 8 bases from J, with 12 bases between. The CDR3 runs to 14 residues.

The V gene is TRBV2, the J gene TRBJ1-6; 9 bases fit TRBD1. Germline V gene lookup returns CDR1 SNHLY and CDR2 FYNNEI. V was pared by 6 bases and J by 10 bases, with 7 bases of the junction left unmatched. CDR3 size: 14 residues. The CDR3 nucleotides are TGTGCCAGCAGGTGGGGACAGGGCGGGTCACCCCTCCACTTT. This sequence encodes CASRWGQGGSPLHF.

This chain links TRBV7-2 with TRBJ1-2, with 8 positions matching TRBD1. The trim removed 0 bases at V and 3 bases at J, leaving 0 bases unmatched. CDR1 SGHTA and CDR2 FQGNSA come from the germline V gene. This CDR3 region has 14 residues. CDR3 in amino acids: CASSLAGQDYGYTF. The DNA of the CDR3 is TGTGCCAGCAGCTTAGCGGGACAGGACTATGGCTACACCTTC.

The chain combines TRBV6-1 with TRBJ2-5; D is perhaps TRBD2 (6 bases). This CDR3 comprises 15 residues. V lost 4 bases and J 5 bases, leaving 17 bases between the germline ends. The germline V gene encodes CDR1 MNHNS and CDR2 SASEGT. The CDR3 nucleotides are TGTGCCAGCAGTGGCCGGGACCTAGGAGGGGAGACCCAGTACTTC. Encoded protein: CASSGRDLGGETQYF.

The V and J genes are TRBV5-8 and TRBJ2-7; the D is unclear. Per the germline V gene, CDR1 is SGHTS and CDR2 is YDEGEE. With 4 bases removed from V and 1 base from J, the gap between germline ends came to 15 bases. The CDR3 is 15 residues long. CDR3 protein: CASSPGPVFSYEQYF. CDR3 bases: TGTGCCAGCAGCCCCGGGCCCGTCTTTTCCTACGAGCAGTACTTC. The variable domain in full, with the rest retrieved from reference TRBV5-8 and TRBJ2-7, is EAGVTQSPTHLIKTRGQQATLRCSPISGHTSVYWYQQALGLGLQFLLWYDEGEERNRGNFPPRFSGRQFPNYSSELNVNALELEDSALYLCASSPGPVFSYEQYFGPGTRLTVT.

The rearrangement joins TRBV7-9 to TRBJ2-5; no clear D gene. Trimming took off 5 bases at V and 4 bases at J, with 23 bases between the two ends. The germline V gene has CDR1 SEHNR and CDR2 FQNEAQ (reference sequence). CDR3 size: 17 residues. This CDR3 reads CASSPETRTATVETQYF. The CDR3, as DNA: TGTGCCAGCAGCCCTGAAACCCGGACGGCGACGGTAGAGACCCAGTACTTC.

This clone was detected a few times. The chain employs TRBV10-1 and TRBJ2-7; a possible D gene is TRBD2 (6 bases). Trimming stripped 6 bases from V and 0 bases from J, with 9 bases between. This CDR3 comprises 13 residues. The germline CDR1 and CDR2 sequences are WNHNN and SYGVQD (reference sequence). CDR3 sequence reads: CASSRDFSYEQYF. CDR3 DNA sequence: TGCGCCAGCAGCCGGGACTTCTCCTACGAGCAGTACTTC.

This chain links TRBV5-6 with TRBJ1-1; 7 bases line up with TRBD1. The CDR3 is made up of 14 amino acids. Germline V gives CDR1 SGHDT, CDR2 YYEEEE. Germline trimming cut 5 bases from V and 3 bases from J; bases unmatched to any gene: 7. The CDR3 bases are TGTGCCAGCAGGGAACAGGGGCACGACACTGAAGCTTTCTTT. Its protein is CASREQGHDTEAFF. The variable domain in full, with the rest retrieved from reference TRBV5-6 and TRBJ1-1, is DAGVTQSPTHLIKTRGQQVTLRCSPKSGHDTVSWYQQALGQGPQFIFQYYEEEERQRGNFPDRFSGHQFPNYSSELNVNALLLGDSALYLCASREQGHDTEAFFGQGTRLTVV.

The genes are TRBV7-9 and TRBJ1-6; D gene unclear. The CDR3 length is 15 residues. Germline V gene sequence: CDR1 SEHNR, CDR2 FQNEAQ (reference sequence). Trimming took 2 bases from V and 10 from J, leaving 15 bases between them. CDR3 sequence reads: CASSLSSDVGSPLHF. DNA of the CDR3: TGTGCCAGCAGCTTATCCTCGGACGTGGGCTCACCCCTCCACTTT.

The CDR3 is CASSLPDPAGYGYTF. The CDR3, as DNA: TGCGCCAGCAGCTTACCCGACCCGGCGGGCTATGGCTACACCTTC. The J gene is TRBJ1-2, the V gene TRBV5-1; D ambiguous. The germline V gene has CDR1 SGHRS and CDR2 YFSETQ. This CDR3 region has 15 residues. Trimming cost V 2 bases and J 4 bases, with 15 bases left between them. Complete variable domain (other parts from reference TRBV5-1 and TRBJ1-2): KAGVTQTPRYLIKTRGQQVTLSCSPISGHRSVSWYQQTPGQGLQFLFEYFSETQRNKGNFPGRFSGRQFSNSRSEMNVSTLELGDSALYLCASSLPDPAGYGYTFGSGTRLTVV.

V gene TRBV5-1 combines with J gene TRBJ2-3; 12 bases agree with TRBD2. Germline CDR1 and CDR2: SGHRS and YFSETQ. The length of the CDR3 is 16 residues. The V segment lost 5 bases and the J segment 2 bases; nucleotides outside the gene matches: 6. CDR3 sequence reads: CASRPGLAGFTDTQYF. The CDR3 DNA follows: TGCGCCAGCAGACCCGGACTAGCGGGGTTCACAGATACGCAGTATTTT.

The V and J genes are TRBV10-3 and TRBJ1-2; D gene ambiguous. Looked up from germline, CDR1 is ENHRY and CDR2 is SYGVKD. CDR3 size: 14 residues. V lost 0 bases, J lost 4 bases, and 9 bases lay in between. The CDR3 sequence is CAISESDGTYGYTF. The CDR3 nucleotides read TGTGCCATCAGTGAGTCGGACGGAACCTATGGCTACACCTTC.

The gene calls are TRBV9 and TRBJ2-5; 10 bases agree with TRBD1. V was clipped by 0 bases and J by 5 bases; unmatched bases: 10. Germline V gene lookup returns CDR1 SGDLS and CDR2 YYNGEE. This CDR3 region has 17 residues. The CDR3 loop reads CASSVGRTGGSRETQYF. In DNA form, the CDR3 reads TGTGCCAGCAGCGTAGGCAGGACAGGGGGAAGTCGGGAGACCCAGTACTTC.

V is TRBV7-9 and J is TRBJ1-2; a possible D gene is TRBD1 (6 bases). The germline V gene encodes CDR1 SEHNR and CDR2 FQNEAQ (reference sequence). This CDR3 region has 14 residues. Trimming shortened V by 5 bases and J by 7 bases, and 17 bases separated the two germline ends. CDR3 nucleotide sequence: TGTGCCAGCAGCATAAGGGGGGCGCGTAGTGGCTACACCTTC. It specifies CASSIRGARSGYTF.

V and J are TRBV11-2 and TRBJ1-2; 7 bases match TRBD1. J was trimmed by 6 bases and V by 6 bases; bases with no gene match: 7. This CDR3 is built from 13 residues. CDR1 is SGHAT and CDR2 is FQNNGV in the germline V gene. CDR3 amino acids: CASSPHRGDGYTF. The CDR3 nucleotides are TGTGCCAGCAGTCCTCACAGGGGCGATGGCTACACCTTC.

The rearrangement joins TRBV11-3 to TRBJ2-1, with D unclear. The CDR3 is 14 amino acids. Per the germline V gene, CDR1 is SGHNT and CDR2 is YENEEA. Trimming shortened V by 1 base and J by 7 bases, and 11 bases separated the two germline ends. CDR3 nucleotide sequence: TGTGCCAGCAGCTTAGGGTCGGTGGCTAATGAGCAGTTCTTC. Its protein is CASSLGSVANEQFF.

This chain links TRBV9 with TRBJ1-1; 7 bases fit TRBD1. The junction had 6 bases not matched to a gene; V was cut back by 4 bases and J by 3 bases. Germline CDR1 reads SGDLS; CDR2 reads YYNGEE. The CDR3 contains 14 residues. CDR3 nucleotide sequence: TGTGCCAGCAGCTTACGGGACAGTTACACTGAAGCTTTCTTT. This translates into CASSLRDSYTEAFF. Filled out from reference TRBV9 and TRBJ1-1, the complete variable domain reads DSGVTQTPKHLITATGQRVTLRCSPRSGDLSVYWYQQSLDQGLQFLIQYYNGEERAKGNILERFSAQQFPDLHSELNLSSLELGDSALYFCASSLRDSYTEAFFGQGTRLTVV.

The chain recombines TRBV18 with TRBJ1-1; no clear D. The germline V gene encodes CDR1 KGHSH and CDR2 LQKENI. The germline V and J ends were trimmed by 3 bases and 4 bases, with 18 bases remaining between them. CDR3 length: 16 residues. CDR3 amino acids: CASSPLPGHSGTEAFF. The CDR3 nucleotides are TGTGCCAGCTCACCCCTTCCGGGCCATTCGGGCACTGAAGCTTTCTTT.

This chain's CDR3 is CASSSPGLEGQETQYF. In nucleotides, the CDR3 is TGCGCCAGCAGTTCTCCGGGACTAGAGGGCCAAGAGACCCAGTACTTC. The chain has TRBV5-1 and TRBJ2-5; 8 nucleotides line up with TRBD2. Germline values: CDR1 SGHRS, CDR2 YFSETQ. CDR3 length: 16 residues. Trimming took 5 bases from V and 1 from J; bases not matched to a gene: 10. The full variable domain, its missing parts supplied by reference TRBV5-1 and TRBJ2-5, is KAGVTQTPRYLIKTRGQQVTLSCSPISGHRSVSWYQQTPGQGLQFLFEYFSETQRNKGNFPGRFSGRQFSNSRSEMNVSTLELGDSALYLCASSSPGLEGQETQYFGPGTRLLVL.